This is a list of T cell receptor beta chains from one sample in a study of shared clonotypes between healthy human individuals. Only in-frame clones appear in the TCRdb table, and some are missing; sequencing was by immunoSEQ multiplex PCR. The repertoire has roughly 2 million clones, approximately 94% of them found once; the top ten carry around 1.1%. The source material was naive CD8+ T cells sorted from blood. These receptors came from a man aged 18-30 years in good health. Both conserved end residues are part of each CDR3. The D gene is left open where the match is weak. Not every row has a clone size; where given, it reads once, few, many or a size class.

V	D	size	J	CDR3	DNA
TRBV6-5	.	once	TRBJ1-2	CASSYSKMDGYTF	TGTGCCAGCAGTTACTCGAAAATGGATGGCTACACCTTC
TRBV7-8	.	.	TRBJ2-5	CASSLRQGETQYF	TGTGCCAGCAGCTTAAGGCAGGGCGAGACCCAGTACTTC
TRBV5-6	.	.	TRBJ2-7	CASSSTGTNYEQYF	TGTGCCAGCAGCTCCACCGGGACAAACTACGAGCAGTACTTC
TRBV27	.	.	TRBJ2-7	CASQTLGSYEQYF	TGTGCCAGCCAAACCTTGGGTTCCTACGAGCAGTACTTC
TRBV7-7	TRBD2	.	TRBJ2-1	CASSSSLAGVFSEQFF	TGTGCTAGCAGCTCTTCTCTGGCGGGAGTTTTCAGTGAGCAGTTCTTC
TRBV2	.	.	TRBJ2-3	CASKGLDPDTQYF	TGTGCCAGCAAGGGTCTAGATCCAGATACGCAGTATTTT
TRBV9	.	.	TRBJ2-7	CASSEGIAAYEQYF	TGTGCCAGCAGCGAGGGAATAGCGGCCTACGAGCAGTACTTC
TRBV6-5	.	.	TRBJ1-2	CASSLDEANYGYTF	TGTGCCAGCAGTCTAGACGAAGCTAACTATGGCTACACCTTC
TRBV10-3	.	.	TRBJ2-7	CAISEYPPSVSYEQYF	TGTGCCATCAGTGAGTATCCCCCGTCAGTCTCCTACGAGCAGTACTTC
TRBV25-1	.	.	TRBJ1-2	CASSEGEYGYTF	TGTGCCAGCAGTGAGGGGGAATATGGCTACACCTTC
TRBV7-9	.	.	TRBJ2-7	CASSPPGPDYEQYF	TGTGCCAGCAGCCCCCCTGGTCCGGACTACGAGCAGTACTTC
TRBV2	.	few	TRBJ2-7	CASSEPISYEQYF	TGTGCCAGCAGTGAACCTATCTCCTACGAGCAGTACTTC
TRBV6-1	.	.	TRBJ1-2	CASTAQTGWNYGYTF	TGTGCCAGCACCGCCCAGACAGGCTGGAACTATGGCTACACCTTC
TRBV19	.	.	TRBJ2-7	CASSRGYEQYF	TGTGCCAGTAGCAGGGGCTACGAGCAGTACTTC
TRBV9	.	.	TRBJ1-3	CASSVEGNTIYF	TGTGCCAGCAGCGTAGAGGGGAACACCATATATTTT
TRBV5-6	.	.	TRBJ2-7	CASSLAGSSYEQYF	TGTGCCAGCAGCTTGGCGGGCAGCTCCTACGAGCAGTACTTC
TRBV5-5	.	.	TRBJ1-5	CASSLGVNNQPQHF	TGTGCCAGCAGCTTGGGGGTCAACAATCAGCCCCAGCATTTT
TRBV28	TRBD2	once	TRBJ2-1	CASSLIGEGNNEQFF	TGTGCCAGCAGTCTCATAGGGGAGGGGAACAATGAGCAGTTCTTC
TRBV23-1	.	few	TRBJ1-6	CASSQPNSPLHF	TGCGCCAGCAGTCAACCGAATTCACCCCTCCACTTT
TRBV10-1	TRBD2	.	TRBJ2-7	CASSESLLAGGSRGEQYF	TGCGCCAGCAGTGAGTCACTATTAGCGGGAGGTTCCAGAGGGGAGCAGTACTTC
TRBV10-2	.	.	TRBJ2-7	CASSPDPYEQYF	TGCGCCAGCAGTCCGGACCCCTACGAGCAGTACTTC
TRBV7-6	TRBD1	.	TRBJ2-7	CASSAGQGETYEQYF	TGTGCCAGCAGCGCTGGCCAGGGGGAAACCTACGAGCAGTACTTC
TRBV28	.	.	TRBJ2-3	CASSLPPGRDTDTQYF	TGTGCCAGCAGTTTACCCCCCGGACGGGACACAGATACGCAGTATTTT
TRBV4-3	TRBD2	.	TRBJ2-2	CASSQDLAGVVGELFF	TGCGCCAGCAGCCAAGACCTAGCGGGAGTGGTCGGGGAGCTGTTTTTT
TRBV6-5	.	.	TRBJ1-2	CASSYYGTSSGYTF	TGTGCCAGCAGTTACTACGGGACATCGAGCGGCTACACCTTC
TRBV25-1	TRBD1	once	TRBJ2-5	CATSTGGVETQYF	TGTGCCACCTCGACAGGGGGGGTAGAGACCCAGTACTTC
TRBV5-6	.	.	TRBJ2-7	CASSLTTGISYEQYF	TGTGCCAGCAGCTTAACTACAGGGATCTCCTACGAGCAGTACTTC
TRBV9	.	.	TRBJ2-5	CASSVGLGEETQYF	TGTGCCAGCAGCGTAGGTTTGGGGGAAGAGACCCAGTACTTC
TRBV5-4	.	.	TRBJ2-7	CASSLGGTYEQYF	TGTGCCAGCAGCTTGGGGGGGACTTACGAGCAGTACTTC
TRBV6-5	.	.	TRBJ2-7	CASSYIGGAYEQYF	TGTGCCAGCAGTTATATCGGGGGCGCCTACGAGCAGTACTTC